Listed below are T cell receptor beta chains from one sample, sequenced in a study of blood T cells in healthy people across ages. Using its own MiXCR run on the 5' RACE reads, TCRdb lists one record per CDR3 protein. The sample holds about 970,000 distinct CDR3 sequences, roughly 50% seen once. Sequencing was carried out using blood. The receptors stem from an older woman in good health. The CDR3 runs from the conserved cysteine through the conserved F or W. Fields, in order: clone size, V gene, J gene, D gene, CDR3 protein, CDR3 DNA. A D gene is named only where the DNA matches it firmly. The listing skips clone size in some rows; elsewhere it reads once, few, many or a size class.

clone_size: few
v_call: TRBV29-1
j_call: TRBJ2-5
d_call: TRBD2
cdr3_aa: CSAILAGVSSQYF
cdr3_nt: TGCAGCGCTATACTAGCGGGAGTGAGTTCACAGTACTTC

clone_size: -
v_call: TRBV7-2
j_call: TRBJ2-1
d_call: -
cdr3_aa: CASSSSRGDRTDTQFF
cdr3_nt: TGTGCCAGCAGCTCGAGTCGGGGAGACCGCACAGATACGCAGTTCTTC

clone_size: many
v_call: TRBV6-5
j_call: TRBJ2-3
d_call: -
cdr3_aa: CASSYRTTTDTQYF
cdr3_nt: TGTGCCAGCAGTTACCGGACTACCACAGATACGCAGTATTTT

clone_size: many
v_call: TRBV5-1
j_call: TRBJ2-7
d_call: -
cdr3_aa: CASSDGSSYEQYF
cdr3_nt: TGCGCCAGCAGCGACGGTAGCTCCTACGAGCAGTACTTC

clone_size: -
v_call: TRBV5-6
j_call: TRBJ2-5
d_call: TRBD1
cdr3_aa: CASNVRGLETQYF
cdr3_nt: TGTGCCAGCAACGTAAGGGGGCTGGAGACCCAGTACTTC

clone_size: -
v_call: TRBV28
j_call: TRBJ2-1
d_call: -
cdr3_aa: CASSLGSSSFYEQFF
cdr3_nt: TGTGCCAGCAGTTTAGGGAGTTCTTCGTTTTATGAGCAGTTCTTC

clone_size: -
v_call: TRBV12-5
j_call: TRBJ2-3
d_call: -
cdr3_aa: CASAGRGRAQYF
cdr3_nt: TGTGCTAGTGCCGGTAGGGGGAGAGCGCAGTATTTT

clone_size: -
v_call: TRBV4-3
j_call: TRBJ2-7
d_call: -
cdr3_aa: CASSQELFGSYEQYF
cdr3_nt: TGCGCCAGCAGCCAAGAGTTATTCGGTTCCTACGAGCAGTACTTC

clone_size: few
v_call: TRBV15
j_call: TRBJ1-4
d_call: TRBD1
cdr3_aa: CATSRGAQGEIEKLFF
cdr3_nt: TGTGCCACCAGCAGGGGAGCCCAGGGGGAGATTGAAAAACTGTTTTTT

clone_size: -
v_call: TRBV4-1
j_call: TRBJ2-7
d_call: TRBD1
cdr3_aa: CASRHRTGAKDEQYF
cdr3_nt: TGCGCCAGCAGGCATAGGACAGGGGCCAAAGACGAGCAGTACTTC

clone_size: many
v_call: TRBV28
j_call: TRBJ2-7
d_call: TRBD2
cdr3_aa: CASRIGMGGGYEQYF
cdr3_nt: TGTGCCAGCAGAATCGGTATGGGGGGGGGTTACGAGCAGTACTTC

clone_size: -
v_call: TRBV12-3/TRBV12-4
j_call: TRBJ2-7
d_call: TRBD1
cdr3_aa: CASTLDRGAYEQYF
cdr3_nt: TGTGCCAGCACCCTGGACAGGGGTGCCTACGAGCAGTACTTC